Below, 29 T cell receptor beta chains from the same sample are listed, as sequenced in a study of blood T cells in healthy people across ages (dated by TCRdb to between 2015 and 2016). The library was made by 5' RACE. Sequencing was performed on an Illumina HiSeq 2500. A second PCR of about 7 to 12 cycles was run with a J-beta primer mix and a sample-barcoded 5' primer. Using fastp trimming at Q25 and MiXCR clonotype assembly, TCRdb reanalyzed the public sequencing data and kept in-frame beta chains. Rows matching on CDR3 protein sequence are summarized as one entry with the most common DNA and genes. Counted in this sample were 1,100,000 or so distinct CDR3 sequences; 35% to 55% of them appeared once. Jointly, the top ten make up 18% of the sample. Sequenced material: blood. These receptors were taken from an older woman in good health.

The chain employs TRBV7-9 and TRBJ2-5; the match to TRBD1 covers 9 bases. This CDR3 is 16 amino acids long. Germline CDR1 SEHNR, CDR2 FQNEAQ (reference sequence). The V gene end was trimmed by 5 bases and the J gene end by 9 bases; junction bases not matched to a gene: 16. The CDR3 DNA is TGTGCCAGCAGCCGGGGACAGGGATTGGTCGGGGAGGCCCAGTACTTC. Translated: CASSRGQGLVGEAQYF.

The V and J genes are TRBV29-1 and TRBJ1-1, with unresolved D. V lost 7 bases and J 3 bases, leaving 12 bases between the germline ends. The CDR3 contains 12 residues. Germline-derived CDR1 and CDR2 are SQVTM and ANQGSEA. The CDR3 reads CSADDTDTEAFF. Written as DNA, the CDR3 is TGCAGCGCCGATGACACCGACACTGAAGCTTTCTTT.

This clonotype was seen a few times. The chain carries TRBV14 and TRBJ2-7; the D gene is possibly TRBD2 (5 bases). This CDR3 is built from 16 residues. Germline V lookup: CDR1 SGHDN, CDR2 FVKESK. Trimming pared 5 bases from V and 3 bases from J, leaving 20 bases between. CDR3 protein: CASSYNTRMGIYEQYF. The CDR3, as DNA: TGTGCCAGCAGCTATAATACTAGAATGGGGATCTACGAGCAGTACTTC.

The CDR3 protein is CASSRSGSNQPQHF. In DNA form, the CDR3 reads TGTGCCAGCAGTCGGTCAGGGAGCAATCAGCCCCAGCATTTT. The V and J genes are TRBV2 and TRBJ1-5; weak D call: TRBD1 (5 bases). Per germline, CDR1 SNHLY and CDR2 FYNNEI. The CDR3 extends over 14 amino acids. Trimming stripped 5 bases from V and 1 base from J, with 9 bases between.

The chain has TRBV10-3 and TRBJ2-7, with 10 bases that match TRBD2. This CDR3 has 13 amino acids. V was clipped by 7 bases and J by 7 bases; unmatched bases: 7. CDR1 and CDR2 (germline): ENHRY, SYGVKD. The CDR3 nucleotides read TGTGCCATCACTAGCGGGAGTAATAATGAGCAGTACTTC. This translates into CAITSGSNNEQYF.

The rearrangement links TRBV9 to TRBJ2-2; no clear D. This CDR3 is 12 amino acids long. The V gene's germline CDR1 is SGDLS and CDR2 YYNGEE. V lost 0 bases and J 13 bases, leaving 10 bases between the germline ends. CDR3 amino acids: CASSVDATGLFF. CDR3 DNA: TGTGCCAGCAGCGTAGACGCTACGGGGCTGTTTTTT.

The rearrangement uses TRBV2 and TRBJ1-4; D is undetermined. Germline V gene lookup returns CDR1 SNHLY and CDR2 FYNNEI. The CDR3 totals 11 residues. V was shortened by 3 bases and J by 8 bases, with 4 bases between the two germline ends. This CDR3 is CASSEEEKLFF. In DNA, the CDR3 is TGTGCCAGCAGTGAGGAAGAAAAACTGTTTTTT.

V gene TRBV6-5 combines with J gene TRBJ2-2, with 9 nucleotides matching TRBD2. The CDR3 sequence is 15 residues long. Trimming cost V 6 bases and J 4 bases; bases outside gene matches: 6. Germline values: CDR1 MNHEY, CDR2 SVGAGI. CDR3 sequence: CASRTTSGRTGELFF. The CDR3 bases are TGTGCCAGCAGAACAACTAGCGGGCGCACCGGGGAGCTGTTTTTT.

This chain connects TRBV2 to TRBJ2-7, with no clear D. The CDR3 has 13 residues. Germline CDR1 SNHLY, CDR2 FYNNEI. The V and J ends lost 7 bases and 2 bases respectively, with 12 bases between them. CDR3 bases: TGTGCCAGCAAGAATGGCGGCCCCTACGAGCAGTACTTC. It yields the protein CASKNGGPYEQYF.

This clonotype was recorded a few times. V usage is TRBV9 and J usage is TRBJ2-1; unclear D gene. The DNA end is more similar to TRBJ2-7, so the J call may be wrong. The germline V gene encodes CDR1 SGDLS and CDR2 YYNGEE. This CDR3 is 14 amino acids long. The CDR3 nucleotides are TGTGCCAGCAGCGTAGGGATCACCTACAATGAGCAGTACTTC. Amino acid sequence: CASSVGITYNEQYF.

V is TRBV18 and J is TRBJ2-3; D is possibly TRBD1 (6 bases). Deletions cut 2 bases from V and 3 bases from J, with 18 bases between. Germline values: CDR1 KGHSH, CDR2 LQKENI. The CDR3 consists of 17 residues. As DNA, the CDR3 is TGTGCCAGCTCACCAGGGTCCTGGCAGGGGCGGACAGATACGCAGTATTTT. This gives the protein CASSPGSWQGRTDTQYF. Complete variable domain (other parts from reference TRBV18 and TRBJ2-3): NAGVMQNPRHLVRRRGQEARLRCSPMKGHSHVYWYRQLPEEGLKFMVYLQKENIIDESGMPKERFSAEFPKEGPSILRIQQVVRGDSAAYFCASSPGSWQGRTDTQYFGPGTRLTVL.

CDR3 region: CASSESLGFAEQFF. As DNA, the CDR3 is TGCGCCAGCAGTGAGTCGCTTGGTTTTGCTGAGCAGTTCTTC. The rearrangement links TRBV10-2 to TRBJ2-1, with D uncertain. The V end lost 0 bases, the J end lost 9 bases, and 12 bases lay between the germline ends. Germline lookup yields CDR1 WSHSY and CDR2 SAAADI. This CDR3 is 14 amino acids long.

DNA of the CDR3: TGTGCCAGCAGTTATTCGGCAGGGGGCTTACGGAGCTATGGCTACACCTTC. This sequence encodes CASSYSAGGLRSYGYTF. The chain carries TRBV12-3 or TRBV12-4 and TRBJ1-2, with 8 bases lining up with TRBD1. This CDR3 region has 17 residues. V lost 4 bases to trimming and J lost 4 bases; unmatched junction nucleotides: 14.

This clonotype turned up a few times. V usage is TRBV20-1 and J usage is TRBJ2-1; possibly TRBD2 for D (7 bases). This CDR3 has 19 amino acids. V was clipped by 2 bases and J by 5 bases, with 28 bases between them. Germline V lookup: CDR1 DFQATT, CDR2 SNEGSKA (reference sequence). The CDR3 here is CSARKSSGYRTRDNNEQFF. CDR3 coding DNA: TGCAGTGCTAGAAAATCATCCGGTTACCGGACTAGGGACAACAATGAGCAGTTCTTC.

This chain joins TRBV20-1 and TRBJ1-4, with 7 nucleotides matching TRBD1. Germline V gene lookup returns CDR1 DFQATT and CDR2 SNEGSKA (reference sequence). Trimming at V came to 6 bases and at J to 0 bases, leaving 10 bases not matched to a gene. The CDR3 has 16 residues. The CDR3 spells CSAKRQGGTTNEKLFF. Here the CDR3 DNA reads TGCAGTGCGAAAAGACAGGGAGGAACAACTAATGAAAAACTGTTTTTT.

This clonotype was observed a handful of times. The V call is TRBV7-3, the J call TRBJ2-3; D is possibly TRBD1 or TRBD2 (5 bases each). The CDR3 sequence is 15 residues long. Germline V gene sequence: CDR1 SGHTA, CDR2 FQGTGA. V was trimmed by 5 bases and J by 4 bases, leaving 16 bases between them. The CDR3 DNA reads as TGTGCCAGCAGCCCGATCGGGGCGCGCCCAGATACGCAGTATTTT. Encoded protein: CASSPIGARPDTQYF.

The chain joins TRBV11-2 to TRBJ2-3; D remains unclear. V lost 4 bases to trimming and J lost 1 base, with 12 bases between them. Germline assignment: CDR1 SGHAT and CDR2 FQNNGV. The CDR3 covers 15 residues. CDR3 region: CASSSKGAGTDTQYF. CDR3 DNA sequence: TGTGCCAGCAGCTCAAAAGGAGCTGGCACAGATACGCAGTATTTT.

This clonotype was observed once. The chain links TRBV27 to TRBJ2-3; D not certain. Germline CDR1 MNHEY, CDR2 SMNVEV (reference sequence). Trimming shortened V by 3 bases and J by 2 bases, and 12 bases separated the two germline ends. The CDR3 is 15 amino acids. CDR3 sequence reads: CASSFGQSNTDTQYF. The CDR3 bases are TGTGCCAGCAGTTTCGGCCAATCCAACACAGATACGCAGTATTTT.

The chain has TRBV27 and TRBJ1-3; weak D call: TRBD1 (6 bases). The V gene's germline CDR1 is MNHEY and CDR2 SMNVEV (reference sequence). The CDR3 extends over 17 amino acids. V gave up 5 bases and J gave up 0 bases, with 17 bases separating them. The CDR3 loop reads CASSHDRLRNSGNTIYF. DNA for the CDR3: TGTGCCAGCAGTCACGACAGGCTACGCAACTCTGGAAACACCATATATTTT.

This chain connects TRBV20-1 to TRBJ1-5, with no clear D. There are 12 residues in the CDR3. V lost 2 bases and J lost 3, with 5 bases in between. Germline CDR1 is DFQATT and CDR2 is SNEGSKA (reference sequence). CDR3 nucleotides: TGCAGTGCTAGAAGGGTCAATCAGCCCCAGCATTTT. It codes for CSARRVNQPQHF.

The chain uses TRBV9 and TRBJ2-3; D perhaps matches TRBD1 (9 bases). In germline, CDR1 is SGDLS, CDR2 YYNGEE. Trimming stripped 4 bases from V and 1 base from J, with 16 bases between. This CDR3 has 16 amino acids. Here the CDR3 reads CASSPGGDRGTDTQYF. The CDR3 coding sequence is TGTGCCAGCAGCCCCGGGGGGGACAGGGGCACAGATACGCAGTATTTT.

The chain couples TRBV25-1 to TRBJ1-4, with D possibly being TRBD1 (5 bases). The CDR3 has 13 amino acids. The V gene's germline CDR1 is MGHDK and CDR2 SYGVNS. The V end lost 5 bases, the J end lost 8 bases, and 12 bases lay between the germline ends. CDR3 loop: CASSSPGTEKLFF. DNA of the CDR3: TGTGCCAGCAGTTCGCCAGGGACCGAAAAACTGTTTTTT.

This clonotype was counted only a few times. This chain connects TRBV15 to TRBJ2-1, with a weak D call TRBD1 (6 bases). The CDR3 length is 13 residues. The germline V gene encodes CDR1 LNHNV and CDR2 YYDKDF (reference sequence). Trimming removed 4 bases from V and 12 bases from J, with 16 bases in between. CDR3 amino acids: CATSKPGQSRQFF. In DNA form, the CDR3 reads TGTGCCACCAGCAAACCTGGACAGTCACGGCAGTTCTTC.

V is TRBV28 and J is TRBJ2-3; 7 positions match TRBD1. Germline V gene sequence: CDR1 MDHEN, CDR2 SYDVKM. This CDR3 spans 15 amino acids. Trimming cost V 7 bases and J 5 bases; bases outside gene matches: 12. Here the CDR3 reads CASIGTARMGDTQYF. The CDR3 DNA sequence: TGTGCCAGCATCGGGACAGCCCGGATGGGAGATACGCAGTATTTT. The variable domain in full, completed from reference TRBV28 and TRBJ2-3, reads DVKVTQSSRYLVKRTGEKVFLECVQDMDHENMFWYRQDPGLGLRLIYFSYDVKMKEKGDIPEGYSVSREKKERFSLILESASTNQTSMYLCASIGTARMGDTQYFGPGTRLTVL.

The genes are TRBV21-1 and TRBJ1-2; TRBD1, as called in the table, went unchecked against the DNA. TRBV21-1 is a pseudogene locus. The CDR3 has 19 residues. The CDR3 sequence: CASSLTSNSPGRIVCGYTF. CDR3 coding DNA: TGTGCCAGCAGCCTCACCTCAAACTCCCCGGGACGGATAGTTTGCGGCTACACCTTC.

The genes are TRBV7-2 and TRBJ2-3, with a possible D match to TRBD1 (6 bases). Germline V CDR1 and CDR2: SGHTA, FQGNSA. CDR3 size: 15 residues. V shed 1 base and J shed 5 bases, with 13 bases lying between them. The CDR3 nucleotides are TGTGCCAGCAGCTTAGTGAACAGGGTGGGAGATACGCAGTATTTT. It encodes CASSLVNRVGDTQYF.

The chain carries TRBV2 and TRBJ2-2; D is possibly TRBD1 (6 bases). V was clipped by 6 bases and J by 0 bases, with 11 bases between them. Germline CDR1 reads SNHLY; CDR2 reads FYNNEI. The CDR3 is made up of 15 amino acids. CDR3 sequence: CASREDSANTGELFF. The CDR3 DNA sequence: TGTGCCAGCAGGGAGGACAGCGCGAACACCGGGGAGCTGTTTTTT.

The chain joins TRBV21-1 to TRBJ2-7; the D call of TRBD1 is as the table states it, not checked on the DNA. TRBV21-1 is described as a pseudogene. This CDR3 has 12 amino acids. CDR3 nucleotide sequence: TGTGCCAGCAGATCACAGGGGGGCGAGCAGTACTTC. Translation: CASRSQGGEQYF.

This clonotype was seen only a few times. This rearrangement joins TRBV10-3 to TRBJ2-7; 10 bases are a match to TRBD2. The V segment lost 6 bases and the J segment 2 bases; nucleotides outside the gene matches: 4. The CDR3 totals 14 residues. Germline V gives CDR1 ENHRY, CDR2 SYGVKD. The CDR3 reads CAIRLAGETYEQYF. The CDR3 DNA follows: TGTGCCATCAGGCTAGCGGGAGAAACCTACGAGCAGTACTTC.